The entry that follows covers one TCR beta chain sequence. Its antigen is as yet unknown. The CDR3 length is 14 residues. Trimming left V 2 bases short and J 1 base short, with 8 bases between. The germline CDR1 and CDR2 sequences are MNHEY and SVGAGI. The data were taken from a study of T cells in Graves' hyperthyroidism and ophthalmopathy. General study findings and limits: Blood also showed most of the thyroid clonotypes that were expanded above 0.001. Model output signaled ophthalmopathy a median roughly six months ahead of onset.

TCR beta CDR3 regions were amplified from RNA transcripts. First-round RT-PCR targeting the TCR CDR3 was performed with the HTBI primer set. In TCRdb, the multiplex PCR reads were re-called with MiXCR into one record per CDR3 protein. The table includes roughly 800,000 distinct CDR3 sequences, 38% detected once. Uncontrolled infection, other autoimmune disease, pregnancy or lactation excluded patients. The source material was blood. This receptor was obtained from a man aged 18 to 30 with Graves' hyperthyroidism. V gene TRBV6-5 combines with J gene TRBJ1-1, with D possibly matching TRBD1 (5 bases). CDR3 protein: CASSYDSQNTEAFF. The CDR3 coding sequence is TGTGCCAGCAGTTACGACAGTCAGAACACTGAAGCTTTCTTT.